This T cell receptor (beta chain) comes out of a study of neurological immune-mediated disorders. Study-wide results and limits: None of the features examined (clinical or MRI) was associated with the multiple sclerosis repertoire cluster. None of the CDR3 amino acid sequences in expanded clones turned up in more than one subject, which points to private repertoires in all groups.

CDR1 and CDR2 from the germline V gene are MNHEY and SVGAGI. The CDR3 is made up of 15 amino acids. J lost 6 bases, V lost 0 bases, and 2 bases had no gene match. This clonotype was recorded at least ten times. Its target is not known. cDNA synthesis was performed by 5'RACE with 10-nucleotide random UMIs. One entry per CDR3 protein, called by TCRdb with MiXCR from the 5' RACE reads. The sample has 110,000 or so distinct CDR3 sequences, 3% to 3.5% seen once; the top ten hold over 1%. The sequenced material came from PBMCs. The chain uses TRBV6-5 and TRBJ1-2; 12 bases are a match to TRBD1. This clonotype originated in a woman aged 25 to 39 with multiple sclerosis. CDR3 DNA: TGTGCCAGCAGTTACTCCGGGACAGGGGGCAATGGCTACACCTTC. This gives the protein CASSYSGTGGNGYTF.